Each of the 9 T cell receptor beta chains below was sequenced from the same sample in a study of shared clonotypes between healthy human individuals. The assay was immunoSEQ multiplex PCR, and TCRdb's table has in-frame clones only and misses some. The sample holds about 2 million clones, 85% to 95% seen once. The sample taken for sequencing was naive CD4+ T cells sorted from blood. The subset denotes: CD45RA+ positively selected. The origin of the receptors is a man in his late teens or twenties in good health.

The chain couples TRBV27 to TRBJ1-2, with a tentative D call TRBD1 (6 bases). This CDR3 is 15 amino acids long. V lost 5 bases, J lost 8 bases, and 21 bases lay in between. Germline assignment: CDR1 MNHEY and CDR2 SMNVEV (reference sequence). The CDR3 protein is CASSPRRGGADGYTF. CDR3 DNA sequence: TGTGCCAGCAGTCCCCGGCGGGGGGGGGCTGACGGCTACACCTTC.

The rearrangement links TRBV6-1 to TRBJ1-6; D is undetermined. V was trimmed by 2 bases and J by 0 bases, leaving 11 bases between them. The V gene's germline CDR1 is MNHNS and CDR2 SASEGT. This CDR3 has 17 amino acids. CDR3 loop: CASSEFHLSSYNSPLHF. CDR3 sequence (DNA): TGTGCCAGCAGTGAATTTCATTTGAGCTCCTATAATTCACCCCTCCACTTT.

This clone was recorded once. This rearrangement joins TRBV4-3 to TRBJ2-1; D possibly corresponds to TRBD1 (6 bases). Trimming removed 2 bases at V and 7 bases at J, with 9 bases between. Germline-derived CDR1 and CDR2 are LGHNA and YSLEER. This CDR3 has 13 amino acids. CDR3 nucleotides: TGCGCCAGCAGCCAACTCAGGGGTAATGAGCAGTTCTTC. Its protein product is CASSQLRGNEQFF.

The chain is built from TRBV20-1 and TRBJ2-7; D is unclear. Trimming pared 3 bases from V and 6 bases from J, leaving 6 bases between. The germline CDR1 and CDR2 sequences are DFQATT and SNEGSKA (reference sequence). The CDR3 runs to 10 residues. The CDR3 loop is CSASYGEQYF. The CDR3, as DNA: TGCAGTGCTAGTTACGGCGAGCAGTACTTC.

The chain carries TRBV6-1 and TRBJ2-5; the D is unclear. Germline V gene sequence: CDR1 MNHNS, CDR2 SASEGT. Trimming shortened V by 5 bases and J by 4 bases, and 8 bases separated the two germline ends. The CDR3 spans 12 residues. The CDR3 coding sequence is TGTGCCAGCAGTTTATTGCGAGAGACCCAGTACTTC. Its protein is CASSLLRETQYF.

This sequence joins TRBV9 and TRBJ1-4, with 9 bases lining up with TRBD1. Trimming cost V 0 bases and J 2 bases; bases outside gene matches: 2. This CDR3 has 16 residues. Germline loops: CDR1 SGDLS, CDR2 YYNGEE. The CDR3: CASSVGTGATNEKLFF. The CDR3 coding sequence is TGTGCCAGCAGCGTAGGGACAGGGGCGACTAATGAAAAACTGTTTTTT. Supplemented by reference TRBV9 and TRBJ1-4, the full variable domain reads DSGVTQTPKHLITATGQRVTLRCSPRSGDLSVYWYQQSLDQGLQFLIQYYNGEERAKGNILERFSAQQFPDLHSELNLSSLELGDSALYFCASSVGTGATNEKLFFGSGTQLSVL.

V usage is TRBV19 and J usage is TRBJ1-2; 7 bases are a match to TRBD1. Germline V gene lookup returns CDR1 LNHDA and CDR2 SQIVND (reference sequence). Trimming at V came to 5 bases and at J to 6 bases, leaving 12 bases not matched to a gene. CDR3 size: 15 residues. The CDR3 spells CASSRDGTASHGYTF. The CDR3 bases are TGTGCCAGTAGTCGAGATGGGACAGCCAGTCATGGCTACACCTTC. Full variable domain (rest looked up from reference TRBV19 and TRBJ1-2): DGGITQSPKYLFRKEGQNVTLSCEQNLNHDAMYWYRQDPGQGLRLIYYSQIVNDFQKGDIAEGYSVSREKKESFPLTVTSAQKNPTAFYLCASSRDGTASHGYTFGSGTRLTVV.

The chain combines TRBV7-8 with TRBJ2-5; possibly TRBD2 for D (6 bases). The germline CDR1 and CDR2 sequences are SGHVS and FQNEAQ. The CDR3 consists of 16 residues. The ends were cut back, 4 bases at V and 5 bases at J, with 20 bases in the middle. The CDR3 region has the DNA TGTGCCAGCAGCTGGCCGGGAGCACCGTTGGGGGAGACCCAGTACTTC. Protein sequence: CASSWPGAPLGETQYF. Full variable domain (outside the CDR3, taken from reference TRBV7-8 and TRBJ2-5): GAGVSQSPRYKVAKRGQDVALRCDPISGHVSLFWYQQALGQGPEFLTYFQNEAQLDKSGLPSDRFFAERPEGSVSTLKIQRTQQEDSAVYLCASSWPGAPLGETQYFGPGTRLLVL.

CDR3 sequence reads: CASSERSGNTGELFF. Written as DNA, the CDR3 is TGCGCCAGCAGTGAACGGAGTGGAAACACCGGGGAGCTGTTTTTT. The J gene is TRBJ2-2, the V gene TRBV10-1; D remains unclear. V dropped 3 bases and J dropped 2 bases, with 10 bases sitting between them. CDR1 WNHNN and CDR2 SYGVQD come from the germline V gene (reference sequence). This CDR3 spans 15 amino acids.